This TCR beta chain is from a study of chemoradiotherapy in HPV16-positive cancers. General study findings and limits: During treatment, candidate HPV-specific clones and E7-related motifs expanded in tumor. HPV-specific T cells were functionally defined from only a couple of HPV16-positive patients. For HPV16-positive patients, expanding HPV-responsive T cells associated with longer recurrence-free survival.

Trimming removed 5 bases from V and 7 bases from J, with 11 bases in between. Germline CDR1 SNHLY, CDR2 FYNNEI. This CDR3 contains 13 residues. A few counts support this clone. Its antigen remains unidentified. TCRdb's copy holds only in-frame clones and misses some; the assay was immunoSEQ multiplex PCR. The sample contains about 8,100 clones, just over 70% of which appear only once. Samples were taken several times over chemoradiotherapy. The rearrangement uses TRBV2 and TRBJ2-2; D unresolved. Sample collection occurred from a patient who underwent chemoradiotherapy. The clonotype was recovered from a human donor with HPV-associated anogenital cancer. The CDR3 loop reads CASSNSLGGELFF. CDR3 DNA sequence: TGTGCCAGCAGTAATAGTTTGGGCGGGGAGCTGTTTTTT.